This TCR beta chain is from a study of beta chain features in type 1 diabetes. Background on the study: Age, gender, cell numbers and subset yield matched between patients and controls.

Expressed TCRB transcripts were sequenced, since all the RNA that had been isolated was reverse transcribed. Here immunoSEQ multiplex PCR was the method, and the copy in TCRdb shows in-frame clones only, minus some. The sample holds about 650,000 clones; under 15% are singletons and the top ten take approximately 0.11%. Unmatched junction bases numbered 6, after V lost 5 bases and J lost 6 bases. Germline assignment: CDR1 MNHEY and CDR2 SVGAGI. This CDR3 has 15 amino acids. Notes on the study in general: Moderately but significantly shorter TCRB CDR3s were found in Type 1 diabetes patients in all four CD4+ subsets.

As concerns this clone: Its matching antigen is unknown.

The chain links TRBV6-5 to TRBJ1-6, with 8 positions matching TRBD1. Sequencing was carried out using naive CD4+ T cells from blood. The clonotype was recovered from a man aged 25-40 years with type 1 diabetes. The CDR3 region is CASSLDRGSNSPLHF. As DNA, the CDR3 is TGTGCCAGCAGTCTAGACAGGGGTAGTAATTCACCCCTCCACTTT.